This T cell receptor beta chain derives from a study of T cells in Graves' hyperthyroidism and ophthalmopathy. The TCR beta CDR3 regions underwent amplification using RNA transcripts as the source. The HTBI primer set was used in a first-round RT-PCR of the TCR CDR3. From the multiplex PCR reads, TCRdb called clonotypes with MiXCR, one entry per CDR3 protein. The table lists about 610,000 distinct CDR3 sequences, just over 45% of them singletons. Germline CDR1 is GTSNPN and CDR2 is SVGIG (reference sequence). The CDR3 is made up of 12 amino acids. J gave up 3 bases and V 6 bases, and 5 bases lay outside the gene matches. Study results and limitations: Most clonotypes that expanded in the thyroid above 0.001 also showed up in blood.

This clonotype has just a few counts. Its antigen is still unknown. Thyroid ultrasound, orbital computed tomography, clinical symptoms, and serum thyroxine and TRAb underpinned diagnoses. This receptor was obtained from a woman younger than 30 with Graves' hyperthyroidism. The sequencing sample was made of peripheral blood or thyroid tissue (not recorded which). The chain links TRBV30 to TRBJ2-7, with 7 nucleotides matching TRBD2. The CDR3 sequence is CACGGGYYEQYF. CDR3 DNA sequence: TGTGCCTGTGGGGGGGGATACTACGAGCAGTACTTC.